This T cell receptor (beta chain) stems from a study of molecular identifiers for immune sequencing clone quantification. Study as a whole: In the replicates, RNA derived from around 20,000 or 99,000 naive CD8 cells was divided into five parts, and four were sequenced.

TCRdb redid the calling of the PCR reads with MiXCR, one entry per CDR3 protein. The sample holds over 550,000 distinct CDR3 sequences, 25% seen once. CDR1 is SSHAT and CDR2 is FNYEAQ in the germline V gene (reference sequence). Losses at the gene ends were 5 bases for V and 2 bases for J; bases not matched to a gene: 7. The CDR3 totals 16 residues. The sequence came from a human donor in good health. Some libraries in this study had Jurkat cell RNA spiked in. V and J are TRBV7-7 and TRBJ2-2; 8 bases map to TRBD1. Sample: naive CD8+ T cells from blood, with Jurkat cell RNA spiked in. Noted subset: FACS-sorted CD8+CD4-CCR7+CD45RA+ naive T cells. CDR3 amino acids: CASSQRQGPNTGELFF. Here the CDR3 DNA reads TGTGCCAGCAGCCAACGACAGGGGCCTAACACCGGGGAGCTGTTTTTT.